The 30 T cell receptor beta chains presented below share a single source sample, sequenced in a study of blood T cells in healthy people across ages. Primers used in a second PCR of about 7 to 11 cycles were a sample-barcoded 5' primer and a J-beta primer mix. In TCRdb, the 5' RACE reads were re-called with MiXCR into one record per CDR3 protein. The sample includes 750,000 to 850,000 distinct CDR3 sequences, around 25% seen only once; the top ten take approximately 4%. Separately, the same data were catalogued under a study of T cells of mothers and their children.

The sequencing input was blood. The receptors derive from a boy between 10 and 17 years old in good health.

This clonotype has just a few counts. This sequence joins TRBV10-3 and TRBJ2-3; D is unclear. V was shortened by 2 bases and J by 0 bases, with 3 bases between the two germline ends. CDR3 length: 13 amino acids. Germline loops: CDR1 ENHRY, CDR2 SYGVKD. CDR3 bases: TGTGCCATCAGTGAGACAAGCACAGATACGCAGTATTTT. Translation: CAISETSTDTQYF.

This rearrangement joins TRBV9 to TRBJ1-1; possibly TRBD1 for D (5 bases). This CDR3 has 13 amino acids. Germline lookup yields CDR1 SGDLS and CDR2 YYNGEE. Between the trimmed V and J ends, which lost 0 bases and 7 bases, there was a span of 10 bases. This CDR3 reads CASSVDEGNEAFF. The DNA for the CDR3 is TGTGCCAGCAGCGTAGACGAGGGGAATGAAGCTTTCTTT.

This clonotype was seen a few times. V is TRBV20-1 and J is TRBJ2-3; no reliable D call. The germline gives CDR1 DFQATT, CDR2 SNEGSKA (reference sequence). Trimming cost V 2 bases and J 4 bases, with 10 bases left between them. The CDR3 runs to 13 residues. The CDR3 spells CSARRDLADTQYF. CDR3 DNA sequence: TGCAGTGCTAGAAGAGACTTGGCAGATACGCAGTATTTT.

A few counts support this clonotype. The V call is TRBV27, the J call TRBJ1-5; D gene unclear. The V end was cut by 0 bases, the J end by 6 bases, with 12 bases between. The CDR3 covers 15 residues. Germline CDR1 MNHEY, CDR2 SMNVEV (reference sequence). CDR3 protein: CASSLSWADIQPQHF. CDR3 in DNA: TGTGCCAGCAGTTTATCGTGGGCAGATATTCAGCCCCAGCATTTT.

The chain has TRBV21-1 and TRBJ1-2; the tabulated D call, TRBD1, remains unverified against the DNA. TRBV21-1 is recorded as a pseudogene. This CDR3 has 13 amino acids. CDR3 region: CASSRMGGAGYTF. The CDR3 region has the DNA TGTGCCAGCAGCAGGATGGGCGGAGCTGGCTACACCTTC.

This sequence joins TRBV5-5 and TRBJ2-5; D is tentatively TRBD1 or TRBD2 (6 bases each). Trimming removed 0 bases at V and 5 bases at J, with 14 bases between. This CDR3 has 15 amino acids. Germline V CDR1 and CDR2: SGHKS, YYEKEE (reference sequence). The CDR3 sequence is CASSLAGGAYETQYF. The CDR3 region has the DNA TGTGCCAGCAGCTTGGCCGGGGGCGCTTATGAGACCCAGTACTTC.

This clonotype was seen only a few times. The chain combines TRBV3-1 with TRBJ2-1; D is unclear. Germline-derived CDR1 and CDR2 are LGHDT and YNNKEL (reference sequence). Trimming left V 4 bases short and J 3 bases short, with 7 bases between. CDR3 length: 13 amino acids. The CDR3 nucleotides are TGTGCCAGCAGCCGCCCGGGCTACAATGAGCAGTTCTTC. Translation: CASSRPGYNEQFF.

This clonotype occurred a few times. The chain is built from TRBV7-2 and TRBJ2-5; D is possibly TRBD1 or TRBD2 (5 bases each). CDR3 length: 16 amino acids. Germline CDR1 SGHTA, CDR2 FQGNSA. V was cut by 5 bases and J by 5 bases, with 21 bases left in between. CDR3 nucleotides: TGTGCCAGCAGCGTAAGCCGGGACCGGCGTCGGGAGACCCAGTACTTC. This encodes CASSVSRDRRRETQYF.

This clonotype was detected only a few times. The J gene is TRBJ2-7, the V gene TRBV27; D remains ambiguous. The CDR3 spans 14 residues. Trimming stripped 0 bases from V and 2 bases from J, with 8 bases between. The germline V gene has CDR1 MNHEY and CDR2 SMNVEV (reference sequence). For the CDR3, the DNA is TGTGCCAGCAGTTTATCAGGCAGTGCCTACGAGCAGTACTTC. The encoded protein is CASSLSGSAYEQYF.

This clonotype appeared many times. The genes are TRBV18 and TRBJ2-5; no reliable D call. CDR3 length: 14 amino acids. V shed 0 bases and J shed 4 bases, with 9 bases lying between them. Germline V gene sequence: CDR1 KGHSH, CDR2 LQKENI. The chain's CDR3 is CASSPPAPLETQYF. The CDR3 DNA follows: TGTGCCAGCTCACCACCAGCTCCCTTAGAGACCCAGTACTTC.

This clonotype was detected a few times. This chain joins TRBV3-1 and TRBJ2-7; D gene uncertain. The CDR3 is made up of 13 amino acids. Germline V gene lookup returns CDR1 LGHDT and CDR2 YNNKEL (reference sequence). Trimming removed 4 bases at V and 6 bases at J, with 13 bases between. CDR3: CASSLFRQGEQYF. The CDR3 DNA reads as TGTGCCAGCAGCCTTTTTCGACAAGGCGAGCAGTACTTC.

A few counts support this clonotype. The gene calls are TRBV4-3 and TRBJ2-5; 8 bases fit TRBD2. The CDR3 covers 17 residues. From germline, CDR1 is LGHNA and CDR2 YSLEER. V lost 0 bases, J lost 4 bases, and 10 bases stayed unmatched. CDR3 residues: CASSQDSGGKGGETQYF. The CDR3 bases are TGCGCCAGCAGCCAAGATTCGGGGGGGAAAGGTGGAGAGACCCAGTACTTC.

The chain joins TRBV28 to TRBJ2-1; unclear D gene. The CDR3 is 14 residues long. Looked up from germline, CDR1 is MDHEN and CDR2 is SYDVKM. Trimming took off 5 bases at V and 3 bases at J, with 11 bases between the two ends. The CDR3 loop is CASSPYQSYNEQFF. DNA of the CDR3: TGTGCCAGCAGTCCATATCAGAGCTACAATGAGCAGTTCTTC.

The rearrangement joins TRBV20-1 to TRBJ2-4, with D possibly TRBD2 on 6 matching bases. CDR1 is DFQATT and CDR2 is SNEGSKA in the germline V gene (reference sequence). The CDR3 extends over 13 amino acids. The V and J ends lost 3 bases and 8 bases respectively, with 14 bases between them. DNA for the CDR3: TGCAGTGCTAGTGACGGAGGGACCGACATTCAGTACTTC. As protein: CSASDGGTDIQYF.

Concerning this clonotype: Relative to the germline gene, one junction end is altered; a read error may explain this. The chain's CDR3 is CASSATGLARNIQYF. Here the CDR3 DNA reads TGTGCCAGCAGTGCGACAGGGTTAGCCAGAAACATTCAGTACTTC. The J gene is TRBJ2-4, the V gene TRBV25-1; 7 nucleotides agree with TRBD1. CDR1 and CDR2 (germline): MGHDK, SYGVNS. The CDR3 totals 15 residues.

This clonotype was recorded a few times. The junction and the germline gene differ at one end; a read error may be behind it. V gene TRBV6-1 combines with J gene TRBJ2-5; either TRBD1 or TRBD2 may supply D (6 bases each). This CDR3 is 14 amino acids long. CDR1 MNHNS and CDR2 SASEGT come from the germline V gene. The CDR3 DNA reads TGTGCCAGCAGAGAAGGGGGGACAAGAGAGACCCAGTACTTC. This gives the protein CASREGGTRETQYF.

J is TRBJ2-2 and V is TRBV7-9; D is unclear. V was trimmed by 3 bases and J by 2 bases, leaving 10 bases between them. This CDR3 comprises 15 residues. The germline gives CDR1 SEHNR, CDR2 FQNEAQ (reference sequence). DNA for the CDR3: TGTGCCAGCAGCTTGCGTGTCATTAACACCGGGGAGCTGTTTTTT. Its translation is CASSLRVINTGELFF.

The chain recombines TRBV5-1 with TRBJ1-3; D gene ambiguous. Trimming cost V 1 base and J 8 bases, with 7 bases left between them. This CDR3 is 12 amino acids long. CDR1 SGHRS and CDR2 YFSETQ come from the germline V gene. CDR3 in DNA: TGCGCCAGCAGCTTGAAGGGAGACACCATATATTTT. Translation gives CASSLKGDTIYF.

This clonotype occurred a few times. CDR3 bases: TGCAGTGCTAGCCCGGCGACAGGCTTTGCGACAGATAATGAAAAACTGTTTTTT. Translating it yields CSASPATGFATDNEKLFF. The V gene is TRBV20-1, the J gene TRBJ1-4; tentative D call: TRBD1 (6 bases). The V and J ends lost 3 bases and 4 bases respectively, with 24 bases between them. This CDR3 spans 18 amino acids. Germline V gene lookup returns CDR1 DFQATT and CDR2 SNEGSKA (reference sequence).

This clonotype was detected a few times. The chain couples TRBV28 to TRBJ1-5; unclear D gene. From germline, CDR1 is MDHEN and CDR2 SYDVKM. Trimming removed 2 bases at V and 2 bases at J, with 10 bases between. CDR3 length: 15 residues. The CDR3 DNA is TGTGCCAGCAGTTTACCCGGGGATGGCAATCAGCCCCAGCATTTT. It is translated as CASSLPGDGNQPQHF.

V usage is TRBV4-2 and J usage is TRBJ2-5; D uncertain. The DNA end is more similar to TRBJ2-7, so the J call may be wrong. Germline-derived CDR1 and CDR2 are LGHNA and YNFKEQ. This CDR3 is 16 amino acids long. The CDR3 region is CASSQGSSATPYEQYF. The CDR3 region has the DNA TGTGCCAGCAGCCAAGGGTCCAGCGCGACTCCCTACGAGCAGTACTTC.

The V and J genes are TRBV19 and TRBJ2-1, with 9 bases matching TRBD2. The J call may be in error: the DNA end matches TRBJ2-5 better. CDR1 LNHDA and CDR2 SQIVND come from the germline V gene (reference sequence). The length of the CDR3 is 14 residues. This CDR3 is CASRTAGGPGTQYF. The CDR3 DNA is TGTGCCAGTCGAACGGCGGGAGGGCCGGGGACCCAGTACTTC.

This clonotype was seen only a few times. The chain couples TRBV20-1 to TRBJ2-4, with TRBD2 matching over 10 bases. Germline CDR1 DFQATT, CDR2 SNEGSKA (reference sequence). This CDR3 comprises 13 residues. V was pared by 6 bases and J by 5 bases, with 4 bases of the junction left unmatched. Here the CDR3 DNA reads TGCAGTGCAGCCGGGACTAGCGAAAACATTCAGTACTTC. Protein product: CSAAGTSENIQYF.

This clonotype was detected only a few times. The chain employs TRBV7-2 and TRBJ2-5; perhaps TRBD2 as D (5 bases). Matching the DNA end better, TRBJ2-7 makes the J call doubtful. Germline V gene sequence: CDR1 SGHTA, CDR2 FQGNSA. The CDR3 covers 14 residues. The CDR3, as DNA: TGTGCCAGCAGCCACCGATCGGGGTCCTACGAGCAGTACTTC. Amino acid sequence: CASSHRSGSYEQYF.

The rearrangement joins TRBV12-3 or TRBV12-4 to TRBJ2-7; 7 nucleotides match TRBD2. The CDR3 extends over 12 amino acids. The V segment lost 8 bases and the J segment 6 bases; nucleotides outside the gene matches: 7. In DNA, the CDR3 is TGTGCCAGCGGACCTTGGGGGGGCGAGCAGTACTTC. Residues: CASGPWGGEQYF.

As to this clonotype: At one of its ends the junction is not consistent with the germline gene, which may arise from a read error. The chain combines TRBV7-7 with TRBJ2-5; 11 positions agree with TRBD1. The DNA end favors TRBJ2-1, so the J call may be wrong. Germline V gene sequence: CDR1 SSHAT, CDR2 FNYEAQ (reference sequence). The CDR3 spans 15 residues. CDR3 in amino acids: CASSRGQGGSNEQFF. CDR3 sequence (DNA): TGTGCTAGCAGCCGGGGACAGGGGGGTTCCAATGAGCAGTTCTTC.

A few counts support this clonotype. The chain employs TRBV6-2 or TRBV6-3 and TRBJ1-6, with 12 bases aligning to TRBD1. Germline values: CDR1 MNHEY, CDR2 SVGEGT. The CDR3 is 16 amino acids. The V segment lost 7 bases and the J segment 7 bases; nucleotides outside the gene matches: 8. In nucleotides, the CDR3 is TGTGCCAGCACCCGAGGGGGACAGGGGGCCAATTCACCCCTCCACTTT. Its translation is CASTRGGQGANSPLHF.

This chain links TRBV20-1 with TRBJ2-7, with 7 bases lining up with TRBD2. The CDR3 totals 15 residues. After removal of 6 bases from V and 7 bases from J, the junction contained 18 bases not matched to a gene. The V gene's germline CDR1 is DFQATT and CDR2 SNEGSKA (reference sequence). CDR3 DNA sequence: TGCAGTGCACACACGGGGGGATCCTCCTCGTGGGAGCAGTACTTC. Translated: CSAHTGGSSSWEQYF.

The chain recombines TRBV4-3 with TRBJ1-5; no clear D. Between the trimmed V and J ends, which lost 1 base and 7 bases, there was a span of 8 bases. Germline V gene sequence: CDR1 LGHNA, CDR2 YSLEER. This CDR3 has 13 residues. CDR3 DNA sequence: TGCGCCAGCAGCCAAGGGGTCTGGCAGCCCCAGCATTTT. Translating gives CASSQGVWQPQHF.

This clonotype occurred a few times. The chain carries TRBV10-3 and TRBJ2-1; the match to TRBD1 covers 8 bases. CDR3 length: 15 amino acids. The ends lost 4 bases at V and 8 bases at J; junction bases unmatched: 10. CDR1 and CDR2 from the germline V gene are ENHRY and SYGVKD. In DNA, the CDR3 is TGTGCCATCAGTGCGGGTCCAGGGGGCTTGGATGAGCAGTTCTTC. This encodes CAISAGPGGLDEQFF.